A single sample is the source of the 8 T cell receptor beta chains below, sequenced in a study of response to subunit inactivated influenza vaccine. TCRdb processed the RT-PCR reads anew with MiXCR; each CDR3 protein has one entry. The sample consists of fewer than 350,000 distinct CDR3 sequences, 20% to 25% of them appearing once. The sample consisted of PBMCs from blood, taken about 19 months after vaccination. The source is a man aged 50-75 years who received an inactivated influenza vaccine.

This chain connects TRBV19 to TRBJ2-2, with D perhaps matching TRBD1 (6 bases). V was trimmed by 9 bases and J by 0 bases, leaving 8 bases between them. The germline gives CDR1 LNHDA, CDR2 SQIVND (reference sequence). The CDR3 is 13 residues long. The CDR3 region is CASRDTNTGELFF. The CDR3 DNA reads as TGTGCCAGCCGGGACACGAACACCGGGGAGCTGTTTTTT.

The chain links TRBV4-2 to TRBJ2-7, with a weak D call TRBD2 (7 bases). CDR1 and CDR2 (germline): LGHNA, YNFKEQ. The CDR3 spans 13 residues. Trimming removed 0 bases from V and 10 bases from J, with 13 bases in between. The CDR3 spells CASSQEGGGEQYF. CDR3 in DNA: TGTGCCAGCAGCCAAGAGGGAGGGGGGGAACAGTACTTC.

The chain couples TRBV16 to TRBJ1-6; perhaps TRBD1 as D (5 bases). In germline, CDR1 is KGHSY, CDR2 FQNENV. V lost 1 base to trimming and J lost 9 bases, with 22 bases between them. This CDR3 comprises 18 residues. The CDR3 sequence is CASSQFRGSTFPGSPLHF. The CDR3 DNA reads as TGTGCCAGCAGCCAATTCCGGGGCAGCACCTTTCCGGGTTCACCCCTCCACTTT.

The V and J genes are TRBV10-3 and TRBJ2-2; unclear D gene. In germline, CDR1 is ENHRY, CDR2 SYGVKD. With 2 bases removed from V and 5 bases from J, the gap between germline ends came to 9 bases. The CDR3 extends over 14 amino acids. CDR3 DNA sequence: TGTGCCATCAGTGAGACACAGCCGACCGGGGAGCTGTTTTTT. Its translation: CAISETQPTGELFF.

The chain joins TRBV29-1 to TRBJ2-3; TRBD2 might be the D (6 bases). The germline V gene has CDR1 SQVTM and CDR2 ANQGSEA. The CDR3 runs 13 residues. V lost 4 bases to trimming and J lost 5 bases, with 13 bases between them. CDR3 amino acids: CSVAPQEGDTQYF. CDR3 coding DNA: TGCAGCGTTGCACCCCAGGAGGGAGATACGCAGTATTTT.

This chain links TRBV12-3 or TRBV12-4 with TRBJ1-1; 9 nucleotides agree with TRBD1. This CDR3 comprises 14 residues. V lost 0 bases to trimming and J lost 6 bases; unmatched junction nucleotides: 2. This chain's CDR3 is CASSLADRGSEAFF. For the CDR3, the DNA is TGTGCCAGCAGTTTAGCGGACAGGGGATCTGAAGCTTTCTTT.

The chain's CDR3 is CASSADSSGRTDTQYF. DNA for the CDR3: TGTGCCAGCAGCGCAGACAGCAGCGGGAGAACAGATACGCAGTATTTT. The chain combines TRBV9 with TRBJ2-3, with 8 bases fitting TRBD2. Trimming took 3 bases from V and 3 from J; bases not matched to a gene: 9. The CDR3 runs to 16 residues. Germline assignment: CDR1 SGDLS and CDR2 YYNGEE.

This clonotype was counted a few times. The chain has TRBV18 and TRBJ1-5; D unresolved. From germline, CDR1 is KGHSH and CDR2 LQKENI. V shed 6 bases and J shed 8 bases, with 14 bases lying between them. This CDR3 is 13 amino acids long. CDR3 nucleotides: TGTGCCAGCTCCCCCTTAGTAAGGGAGCCCCAGCATTTT. Amino acid sequence: CASSPLVREPQHF.